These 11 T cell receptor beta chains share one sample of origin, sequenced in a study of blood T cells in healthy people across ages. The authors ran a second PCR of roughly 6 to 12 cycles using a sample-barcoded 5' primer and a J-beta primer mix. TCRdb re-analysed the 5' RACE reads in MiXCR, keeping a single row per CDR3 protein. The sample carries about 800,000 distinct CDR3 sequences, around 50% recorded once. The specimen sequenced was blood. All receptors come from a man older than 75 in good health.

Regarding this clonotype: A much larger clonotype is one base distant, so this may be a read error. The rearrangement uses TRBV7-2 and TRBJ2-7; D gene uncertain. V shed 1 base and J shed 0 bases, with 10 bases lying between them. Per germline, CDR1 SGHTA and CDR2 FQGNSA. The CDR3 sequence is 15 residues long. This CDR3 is CASSLEGLVSYEQYF. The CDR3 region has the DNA TGTGCCAGCAGCTTAGAGGGTCTGGTCTCCTACGAGCAGTACTTC.

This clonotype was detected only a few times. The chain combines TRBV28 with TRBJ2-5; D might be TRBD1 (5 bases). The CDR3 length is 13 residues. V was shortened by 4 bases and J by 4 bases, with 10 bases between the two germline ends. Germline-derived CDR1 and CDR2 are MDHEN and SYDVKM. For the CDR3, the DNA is TGTGCCAGCAGTTCGACAGATGGAGAGACCCAGTACTTC. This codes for CASSSTDGETQYF. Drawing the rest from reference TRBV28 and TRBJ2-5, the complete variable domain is DVKVTQSSRYLVKRTGEKVFLECVQDMDHENMFWYRQDPGLGLRLIYFSYDVKMKEKGDIPEGYSVSREKKERFSLILESASTNQTSMYLCASSSTDGETQYFGPGTRLLVL.

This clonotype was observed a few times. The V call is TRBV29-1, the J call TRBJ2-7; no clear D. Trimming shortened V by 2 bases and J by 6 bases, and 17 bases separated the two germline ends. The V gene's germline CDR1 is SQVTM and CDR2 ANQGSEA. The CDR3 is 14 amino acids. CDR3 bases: TGCAGCGTTGAATCCCCCCAGTCCCCGCTCGAGCAGTACTTC. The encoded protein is CSVESPQSPLEQYF.

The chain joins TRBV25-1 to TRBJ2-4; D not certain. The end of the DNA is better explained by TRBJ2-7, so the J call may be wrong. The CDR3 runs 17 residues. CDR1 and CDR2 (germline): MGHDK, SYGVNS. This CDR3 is CASSESTAFGQAHEQYF. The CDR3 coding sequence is TGTGCCAGCAGTGAATCCACCGCCTTCGGGCAGGCCCACGAGCAGTACTTC.

CDR3 amino acids: CAIKARASGRASSYEQYF. Here the CDR3 DNA reads TGTGCCATCAAGGCCCGGGCTAGCGGGAGGGCCTCCTCCTACGAGCAGTACTTC. This chain links TRBV10-3 with TRBJ2-4; TRBD2 agrees at 12 bases. The DNA end is more similar to TRBJ2-7, so the J call may be wrong. The germline gives CDR1 ENHRY, CDR2 SYGVKD. CDR3 length equals 18 residues.

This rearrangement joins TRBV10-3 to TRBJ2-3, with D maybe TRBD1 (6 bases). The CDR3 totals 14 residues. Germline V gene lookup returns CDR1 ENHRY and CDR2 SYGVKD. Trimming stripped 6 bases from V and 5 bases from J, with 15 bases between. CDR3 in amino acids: CAIRGTSTGDTQYF. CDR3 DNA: TGTGCCATCAGGGGGACATCCACGGGAGATACGCAGTATTTT.

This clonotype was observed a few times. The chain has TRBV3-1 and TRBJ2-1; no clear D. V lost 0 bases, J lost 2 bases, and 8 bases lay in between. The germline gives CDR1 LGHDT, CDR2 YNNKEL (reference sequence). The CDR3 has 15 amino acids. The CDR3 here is CASSQEQATYNEQFF. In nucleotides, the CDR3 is TGTGCCAGCAGCCAAGAACAAGCGACCTACAATGAGCAGTTCTTC.

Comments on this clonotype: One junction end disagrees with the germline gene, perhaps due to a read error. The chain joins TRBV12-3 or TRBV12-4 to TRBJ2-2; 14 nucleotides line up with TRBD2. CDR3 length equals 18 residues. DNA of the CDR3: TGTACCAGCAGTTGGGGGACTAGCGGGAGAGGTTGGACCGGGGAGCTGTTTTTT. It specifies CTSSWGTSGRGWTGELFF.

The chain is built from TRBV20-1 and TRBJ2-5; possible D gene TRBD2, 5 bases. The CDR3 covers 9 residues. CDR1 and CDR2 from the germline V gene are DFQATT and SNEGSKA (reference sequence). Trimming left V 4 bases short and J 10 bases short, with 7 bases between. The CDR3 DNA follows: TGCAGTGCTAAGGACTTCCAGTACTTC. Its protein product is CSAKDFQYF.

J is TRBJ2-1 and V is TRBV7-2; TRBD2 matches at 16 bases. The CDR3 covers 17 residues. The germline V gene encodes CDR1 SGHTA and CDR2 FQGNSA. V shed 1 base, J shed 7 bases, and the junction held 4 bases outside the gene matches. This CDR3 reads CASSLGGLAGGMNEQFF. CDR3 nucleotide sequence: TGTGCCAGCAGCTTAGGGGGACTAGCGGGAGGGATGAATGAGCAGTTCTTC.

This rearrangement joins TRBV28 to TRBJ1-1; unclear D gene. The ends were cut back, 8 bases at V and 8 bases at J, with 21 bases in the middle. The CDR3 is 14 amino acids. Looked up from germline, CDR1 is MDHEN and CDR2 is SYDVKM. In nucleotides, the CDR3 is TGTGCCAGCTCTGCGTCGGGAGGCCGGCGGGAAGCTTTCTTT. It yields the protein CASSASGGRREAFF.